This entry lists 6 T cell receptor beta chains sequenced from one sample in a study of early T cells in non-severe SARS-CoV-2 infection. TCRdb reprocessed the 5' RACE reads via MiXCR and lists one record per CDR3 protein. The table shows about 100,000 distinct CDR3 sequences, with roughly 13% occurring only once. The sequencing input was whole blood. The origin of the receptors is an adult who was a healthcare worker with PCR-confirmed SARS-CoV-2 infection or an uninfected control (not recorded which).

This clonotype was observed a few times. The gene calls are TRBV28 and TRBJ2-5; 7 bases match TRBD1. The V and J ends lost 1 base and 5 bases, in that order; junction bases with no gene match: 10. The CDR3 consists of 16 residues. Germline CDR1 MDHEN, CDR2 SYDVKM. The CDR3 protein is CASSLLEEGGMETQYF. The CDR3 bases are TGTGCCAGCAGTTTATTGGAGGAAGGGGGCATGGAGACCCAGTACTTC.

This clonotype was counted a few times. The rearrangement joins TRBV18 to TRBJ2-7; possibly TRBD1 or TRBD2 for D (6 bases each). V shed 3 bases and J shed 5 bases, with 14 bases lying between them. The germline gives CDR1 KGHSH, CDR2 LQKENI. The CDR3 runs 14 residues. The CDR3 nucleotides read TGTGCCAGCTCACCGGGGGGCCCGTCCCACGAGCAGTACTTC. Translated, it gives CASSPGGPSHEQYF.

This clonotype turned up a few times. The chain carries TRBV7-2 and TRBJ1-4; a possible D gene is TRBD1 (6 bases). Trimming cost V 5 bases and J 5 bases, with 15 bases left between them. Germline lookup yields CDR1 SGHTA and CDR2 FQGNSA. This CDR3 region has 15 residues. The CDR3 nucleotides read TGTGCCAGCAGCCCTAGGGGGGGCGAGAATGAAAAACTGTTTTTT. Translated, it gives CASSPRGGENEKLFF.

There are a few counts of this clonotype. The V gene is TRBV4-2, the J gene TRBJ1-5; 9 nucleotides align to TRBD1. This CDR3 comprises 17 residues. Germline V gives CDR1 LGHNA, CDR2 YNFKEQ. The V and J ends lost 1 base and 7 bases, in that order; junction bases with no gene match: 11. The DNA for the CDR3 is TGTGCCAGCAGCCAAGCCCCCGGGGGACAGGGAGGCCAGCCCCAGCATTTT. It is translated as CASSQAPGGQGGQPQHF.

This clonotype was observed a few times. V and J are TRBV29-1 and TRBJ1-2; 9 nucleotides agree with TRBD1. The germline gives CDR1 SQVTM, CDR2 ANQGSEA. V dropped 7 bases and J dropped 8; count of bases not matched to a gene: 8. The CDR3 is made up of 12 amino acids. Here the CDR3 DNA reads TGCAGCGCAACACAGGGGGCGCGGGGCTACACCTTC. It encodes CSATQGARGYTF.

V and J are TRBV12-3 or TRBV12-4 and TRBJ2-6; D gene uncertain. The V end lost 3 bases, the J end lost 0 bases, and 12 bases lay between the germline ends. The CDR3 is 17 amino acids. The chain's CDR3 is CASSLWVPSSGANVLTF. CDR3 DNA: TGTGCCAGCAGTTTGTGGGTTCCGAGCTCTGGGGCCAACGTCCTGACTTTC.